The rows below give T cell receptor beta chains drawn from one sample of a study of T-cell memory formation after mild COVID-19. Using its own MiXCR run on the 5' RACE reads, TCRdb lists one record per CDR3 protein. This table has a few hundred thousand distinct CDR3 sequences, 20% appearing once. The sequencing sample was made of PBMCs or a T cell subset sorted from them (not recorded which). The origin of the receptors is a man between 18 and 29 years old who had mild COVID-19 (a few samples of this study predate the infection). Cell type and time point are not known. Each CDR3 is given with its conserved first and last residue. D genes are given only for firm matches. Clone size, where shown, is once, few, many, or a class for clones that have expanded.

v_call	j_call	d_call	clone_size	cdr3_nt	cdr3_aa
TRBV11-2	TRBJ1-1	NA	few	TGTGCCAGCAGCTTAGATTTGGCATCTGAAGCTTTCTTT	CASSLDLASEAFF
TRBV12-3/TRBV12-4	TRBJ1-1	NA	few	TGTGCCAGCAGTTGGGGGCACACTGAAGCTTTCTTT	CASSWGHTEAFF
TRBV7-8	TRBJ1-6	NA	few	TGTGCCAGCAGCTTAGAGTGGGGAAGCTCCTATAATTCACCCCTCCACTTT	CASSLEWGSSYNSPLHF
TRBV5-1	TRBJ2-3	NA	NA	TGCGCCAGCAGCGGTACCTCCAGCACAGATACGCAGTATTTT	CASSGTSSTDTQYF
TRBV20-1	TRBJ1-5	NA	few	TGCAGTGCTAGAAGTGGGTCAGGTCAGCCCCAGCATTTT	CSARSGSGQPQHF
TRBV5-1	TRBJ2-1	TRBD2	few	TGCGCCAGCAGCTTGGAGGGACTAGCGGGGGGGTTCGAAAGCTCCTACAATGAGCAGTTCTTC	CASSLEGLAGGFESSYNEQFF
TRBV5-4	TRBJ1-2	NA	NA	TGTGCCAGCAGCTTTAGAGTACAGGCCGGAAACTATGGCTACACCTTC	CASSFRVQAGNYGYTF
TRBV13	TRBJ1-4	NA	NA	TGTGCCAGCAGCTTCGCCGCAGGGCAAAATGAAAAACTGTTTTTT	CASSFAAGQNEKLFF
TRBV7-9	TRBJ1-1	NA	few	TGTGCCAGCAGCTTCGTGGGGGCGGCTGAAGCTTTCTTT	CASSFVGAAEAFF
TRBV6-5	TRBJ1-1	NA	many	TGTGCCAGCTACACCGGGACGGTGAACACTGAAGCTTTCTTT	CASYTGTVNTEAFF
TRBV7-2	TRBJ1-1	TRBD1	NA	TGTGCCAGCAGCATACAGGGGGAGGGCACTGAAGCTTTCTTT	CASSIQGEGTEAFF
TRBV7-3	TRBJ2-3	NA	NA	TGTGCCAGCAGCTCAGACATATCAGATACGCAGTATTTT	CASSSDISDTQYF
TRBV7-2	TRBJ2-1	TRBD2	NA	TGTGCCAGCAGATTTAGCGGGGCAGGGACCTACAATGAGCAGTTCTTC	CASRFSGAGTYNEQFF
TRBV4-2	TRBJ2-1	TRBD1	NA	TGTGCCAGCAGTCCCATGGACAGGGCAAATGAGCAGTTCTTC	CASSPMDRANEQFF
TRBV7-6	TRBJ1-1	NA	NA	TGTGCCAGCAGCTCCTCGGGGGTCACTGAAGCTTTCTTT	CASSSSGVTEAFF
TRBV5-1	TRBJ2-3	TRBD2	few	TGCGCCAGCAGCGGAGGACTAGCGGGGGATACGCAGTATTTT	CASSGGLAGDTQYF